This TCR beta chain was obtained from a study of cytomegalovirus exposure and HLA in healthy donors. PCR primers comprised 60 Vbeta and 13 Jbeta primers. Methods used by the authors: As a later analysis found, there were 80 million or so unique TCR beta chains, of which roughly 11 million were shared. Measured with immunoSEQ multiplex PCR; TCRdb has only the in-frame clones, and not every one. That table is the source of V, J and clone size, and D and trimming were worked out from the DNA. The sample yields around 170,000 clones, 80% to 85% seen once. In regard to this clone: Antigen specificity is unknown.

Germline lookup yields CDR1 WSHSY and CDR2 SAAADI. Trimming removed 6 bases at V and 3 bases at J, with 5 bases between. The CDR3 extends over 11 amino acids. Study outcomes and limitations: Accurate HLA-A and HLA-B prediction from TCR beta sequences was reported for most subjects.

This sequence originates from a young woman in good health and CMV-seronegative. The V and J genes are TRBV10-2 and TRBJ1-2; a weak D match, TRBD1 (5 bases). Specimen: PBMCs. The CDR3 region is CASSRDYGYTF. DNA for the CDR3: TGCGCCAGCAGCAGGGACTATGGCTACACCTTC.